These 20 T cell receptor beta chains were sequenced from one sample in a study of blood T cell repertoires in COVID-19. Using immunoSEQ multiplex PCR, the repertoire was profiled, and TCRdb retains in-frame clones only, with some absent. The repertoire consists of some 29,000 clones, with 80% to 90% occurring once and the leading ten covering 9.9%. What was sequenced was peripheral blood. The receptors come from a human donor in a cohort sampled during active COVID-19.

The chain links TRBV10-3 to TRBJ2-6; D perhaps matches TRBD1 (7 bases). The ends were cut back, 2 bases at V and 0 bases at J, with 14 bases in the middle. CDR1 is ENHRY, CDR2 SYGVKD, per germline. CDR3 size: 18 residues. CDR3 residues: CAISEAGQTISGANVLTF. CDR3 bases: TGTGCCATCAGTGAGGCGGGACAGACTATCTCTGGGGCCAACGTCCTGACTTTC.

A note on this clone: One junction end disagrees with the germline gene, perhaps due to a read error. This chain joins TRBV2 and TRBJ2-1; the D gene is possibly TRBD1 (7 bases). Germline values: CDR1 SNHLY, CDR2 FYNNEI. The CDR3 spans 15 residues. The CDR3 protein is CASKTDRAGYNKQFF. DNA of the CDR3: TGTGCCAGCAAAACCGACAGGGCGGGATACAATAAGCAGTTCTTC.

V is TRBV4-2 and J is TRBJ2-2; 9 bases line up with TRBD1. Germline CDR1 and CDR2: LGHNA and YNFKEQ. The CDR3 runs 15 residues. The V gene end was trimmed by 3 bases and the J gene end by 4 bases; junction bases not matched to a gene: 3. CDR3 in amino acids: CASSHGTGTTGELFF. The CDR3 nucleotides read TGTGCCAGCAGCCACGGGACAGGGACCACCGGGGAGCTGTTTTTT.

The V and J genes are TRBV7-9 and TRBJ2-2; 9 bases line up with TRBD2. CDR3 length: 16 amino acids. Germline assignment: CDR1 SEHNR and CDR2 FQNEAQ (reference sequence). V lost 5 bases, J lost 5 bases, and 9 bases stayed unmatched. As DNA, the CDR3 is TGTGCCAGCAGCCCTCGGGGTAGCGGGGGAACCGGGGAGCTGTTTTTT. Its translation: CASSPRGSGGTGELFF.

The rearrangement uses TRBV7-6 and TRBJ2-5; the D gene is possibly TRBD2 (6 bases). With 5 bases removed from V and 5 bases from J, the gap between germline ends came to 18 bases. Germline V lookup: CDR1 SGHVS, CDR2 FNYEAQ. This CDR3 comprises 15 residues. DNA for the CDR3: TGTGCCAGCAGCGCCACGTGGAGGGTCGGGGAGACCCAGTACTTC. It specifies CASSATWRVGETQYF.

The chain is built from TRBV19 and TRBJ2-5; 10 nucleotides align to TRBD1. Germline assignment: CDR1 LNHDA and CDR2 SQIVND (reference sequence). Trimming removed 8 bases from V and 5 bases from J; junction bases left unmatched: 5. CDR3 size: 13 residues. The CDR3 loop reads CASGPGQGETQYF. The CDR3 nucleotides are TGTGCCAGTGGACCGGGACAGGGGGAGACCCAGTACTTC. Looking up the rest from reference TRBV19 and TRBJ2-5 gives the full variable domain: DGGITQSPKYLFRKEGQNVTLSCEQNLNHDAMYWYRQDPGQGLRLIYYSQIVNDFQKGDIAEGYSVSREKKESFPLTVTSAQKNPTAFYLCASGPGQGETQYFGPGTRLLVL.

The chain is built from TRBV7-9 and TRBJ2-6; 8 positions match TRBD1. With 5 bases clipped from V and 0 bases from J, the junction kept 6 bases outside the gene matches. The CDR3 contains 17 residues. The V gene's germline CDR1 is SEHNR and CDR2 FQNEAQ (reference sequence). In DNA form, the CDR3 reads TGTGCCAGCAGCCCCAGAACAGGGGGCTCTGGGGCCAACGTCCTGACTTTC. Amino acid sequence: CASSPRTGGSGANVLTF.

The V and J genes are TRBV3-1 (or the pseudogene TRBV3-2) and TRBJ1-4; a possible D gene is TRBD1 (6 bases). In germline, CDR1 is LGHDT, CDR2 YNNKEL (reference sequence). The V end was cut by 0 bases, the J end by 4 bases, with 12 bases between. The CDR3 is 16 residues long. CDR3 sequence (DNA): TGTGCCAGCAGCCAAGATAGGACAGACGATAATGAAAAACTGTTTTTT. It encodes CASSQDRTDDNEKLFF.

This chain uses TRBV6-5 with TRBJ1-1; D is possibly TRBD1 (5 bases). Germline V gene data show CDR1 as MNHEY and CDR2 as SVGAGI. Trimming removed 11 bases at V and 0 bases at J, with 13 bases between. There are 13 residues in the CDR3. The chain's CDR3 is CAAVGQMNTEAFF. The DNA for the CDR3 is TGTGCCGCGGTGGGGCAGATGAACACTGAAGCTTTCTTT.

The V and J genes are TRBV6-5 and TRBJ2-7, with a possible D match to TRBD1 (6 bases). V lost 6 bases and J 2 bases, leaving 14 bases between the germline ends. The CDR3 is 14 amino acids. CDR1 and CDR2 (germline): MNHEY, SVGAGI. The CDR3 reads CASRNPGVTYEQYF. CDR3 in DNA: TGTGCCAGCAGGAACCCAGGGGTTACCTACGAGCAGTACTTC.

The chain combines TRBV11-1 with TRBJ1-6; 7 bases are a match to TRBD1. Looked up from germline, CDR1 is SGHAT and CDR2 is FQDESV (reference sequence). There are 14 residues in the CDR3. Trimming at V came to 1 base and at J to 7 bases, leaving 1 base not matched to a gene. CDR3 sequence reads: CASSLGDRNSPLHF. The DNA of the CDR3 is TGTGCCAGCAGCTTAGGGGACAGAAATTCACCCCTCCACTTT.

This clone was picked up one time. The V call is TRBV6-6, the J call TRBJ2-3; 10 bases are a match to TRBD1. After removal of 6 bases from V and 2 bases from J, the junction contained 5 bases not matched to a gene. From germline, CDR1 is MNHNY and CDR2 SVGAGI (reference sequence). The CDR3 loop spans 15 amino acids. DNA for the CDR3: TGTGCCAGCAGGGACAGGGGGTCCCCCACAGATACGCAGTATTTT. Its translation is CASRDRGSPTDTQYF.

The chain carries TRBV6-5 and TRBJ2-7, with TRBD1 as a possible D gene (5 bases). This CDR3 has 13 residues. V was trimmed by 0 bases and J by 3 bases, leaving 6 bases between them. The germline CDR1 and CDR2 sequences are MNHEY and SVGAGI. The CDR3: CASSYSRGYEQYF. CDR3 in DNA: TGTGCCAGCAGTTACTCAAGGGGCTACGAGCAGTACTTC.

V gene TRBV6-5 combines with J gene TRBJ1-2; 8 nucleotides match TRBD1. V was clipped by 5 bases and J by 3 bases; unmatched bases: 5. The CDR3 length is 14 residues. CDR1 and CDR2 (germline): MNHEY, SVGAGI. The CDR3 DNA sequence: TGTGCCAGCAGTATACAGGGGGTAGACTATGGCTACACCTTC. It translates to CASSIQGVDYGYTF.

The chain recombines TRBV6-1 with TRBJ2-7; 10 nucleotides line up with TRBD1. Trimming cost V 0 bases and J 3 bases; bases outside gene matches: 5. From germline, CDR1 is MNHNS and CDR2 SASEGT. This CDR3 is built from 16 residues. The CDR3 is CASSEADGQGGYEQYF. CDR3 coding DNA: TGTGCCAGCAGTGAAGCCGACGGACAGGGGGGCTACGAGCAGTACTTC.

The chain employs TRBV6-5 and TRBJ1-2; 7 nucleotides match TRBD1. The CDR3 spans 13 residues. J was trimmed by 4 bases and V by 6 bases; bases with no gene match: 5. In germline, CDR1 is MNHEY, CDR2 SVGAGI. CDR3 coding DNA: TGTGCCAGCAGCGGGGACAGTTCCTATGGCTACACCTTC. Residues: CASSGDSSYGYTF.

V usage is TRBV27 and J usage is TRBJ1-2; D perhaps matches TRBD1 (5 bases). This CDR3 region has 15 residues. The V gene lost 3 bases and the J gene lost 6 bases, with 17 bases spanning the gap. Per germline, CDR1 MNHEY and CDR2 SMNVEV (reference sequence). CDR3 sequence: CASSFSRGIYDGYTF. In DNA, the CDR3 is TGTGCCAGCAGTTTTTCGCGGGGGATTTACGATGGCTACACCTTC.

The chain is built from TRBV7-2 and TRBJ2-7, with 8 bases aligning to TRBD1. V was pared by 4 bases and J by 7 bases, with 12 bases of the junction left unmatched. The CDR3 is 15 amino acids. Germline V lookup: CDR1 SGHTA, CDR2 FQGNSA. CDR3 protein: CASSSSGGTGGEQYF. CDR3 in DNA: TGTGCCAGCAGCTCCTCCGGCGGGACAGGTGGGGAGCAGTACTTC.

The chain joins TRBV5-4 to TRBJ2-5, with TRBD2 matching 8 bases. CDR1 SGHNT and CDR2 YYREEE come from the germline V gene (reference sequence). J gave up 2 bases and V 4 bases, and 4 bases lay outside the gene matches. This CDR3 contains 14 residues. The CDR3 region has the DNA TGTGCCAGCAGCACGTCGGGGGGGCAAGAGACCCAGTACTTC. It yields the protein CASSTSGGQETQYF.

The J gene is TRBJ2-6, the V gene TRBV3-1 (or the pseudogene TRBV3-2); tentative D call: TRBD1 (5 bases). This CDR3 has 17 amino acids. Per germline, CDR1 LGHDT and CDR2 YNNKEL (reference sequence). Trimming stripped 4 bases from V and 4 bases from J, with 17 bases between. The CDR3: CASSPYKGSSGANVLTF. The CDR3 coding sequence is TGTGCCAGCAGCCCTTATAAGGGGTCTTCCGGGGCCAACGTCCTGACTTTC.